The source of this T cell receptor (beta chain) is a study of identical twins. On this clonotype itself: As yet, its antigen is unknown.

Addition of a universal primer site occurred through template switching, and cDNA carried unique molecular identifiers. TCRdb itself ran the 5' RACE reads through MiXCR, one entry per CDR3 protein. Among 1.5 million to 2 million distinct CDR3 sequences listed, about 32% were seen once. Trimming removed 1 base from V and 6 bases from J; junction bases left unmatched: 5. Per the germline V gene, CDR1 is LGHDT and CDR2 is YNNKEL (reference sequence). CDR3 length equals 15 residues. Points from the study as a whole: There were fewer insertions in abundant cord blood beta clonotypes, but memory repertoires showed no such pattern. Compared with models, monozygotic twins showed more out-of-frame TCR alpha sharing. For out-of-frame alpha sequences shared by twins, low generation probability was in excess.

The sequenced sample was cord blood. The sequence was collected from a newborn girl in good health. The chain uses TRBV3-1 and TRBJ2-2, with TRBD2 identical over 7 bases. The CDR3 coding sequence is TGTGCCAGCAGCCAAGGGACTAGACGGGCCGGGGAGCTGTTTTTT. Translation: CASSQGTRRAGELFF. Variable domain in full (rest from reference TRBV3-1 and TRBJ2-2): DTAVSQTPKYLVTQMGNDKSIKCEQNLGHDTMYWYKQDSKKFLKIMFSYNNKELIINETVPNRFSPKSPDKAHLNLHINSLELGDSAVYFCASSQGTRRAGELFFGEGSRLTVL.